This TCR beta chain was captured by sequencing in a study of STAT5B mutations in CD4+ large granular lymphocyte leukemia. Study-level points and caveats: 8/27 top patient clones versus 2/35 control clones were TRBV06-family. Patient CD4-sorted repertoires looked more clonal than healthy CD4+ repertoires, even without putative leukemic clones.

Note on this clone: No antigen is known for it. The same CDR3 arises from other DNA sequences in this sample as well.

The V and J ends lost 2 bases and 0 bases respectively, with 6 bases between them. The CDR3 totals 14 residues. Per the germline V gene, CDR1 is MGHDK and CDR2 is SYGVNS. Healthy controls were blood donor buffy coats. The survey-level immunoSEQ assay was used. Clones were sequenced by immunoSEQ multiplex PCR, and TCRdb holds only the in-frame ones, with some missing. The sample holds about 22,000 clones, 82% seen once. The clonotype comes from a human donor in good health. Input material: CD4+ T cells from blood buffy coats. This chain uses TRBV25-1 with TRBJ2-3; D unresolved. CDR3 protein: CASSERLSTDTQYF. The DNA of the CDR3 is TGTGCCAGCAGTGAAAGGCTTAGCACAGATACGCAGTATTTT.